This TCR beta chain was observed in a study of cytomegalovirus exposure and HLA in healthy donors. CDR1 SNHLY and CDR2 FYNNEI come from the germline V gene. V lost 5 bases and J 0 bases, leaving 18 bases between the germline ends. The CDR3 is 17 residues long. Primers included in the PCR were 60 Vbeta and 13 Jbeta primers. Assay: immunoSEQ multiplex PCR; the TCRdb copy retains only in-frame clones and omits some. The sample lists 30,000 to 40,000 clones, roughly two thirds occurring once. General observations from the study: Relative to equally common others, HLA-associated TCR beta chains showed greater clonal expansion in a later analysis. Most of the TCR beta V segments (in an earlier analysis) were productive either about 87% or about 30% of the time.

Of note for this clone: Its antigen is unidentified.

All the people who gave samples were healthy bone marrow donors. The study sampled nominally healthy donors, though unrecorded immune exposures were likely. V gene TRBV2 combines with J gene TRBJ2-3; possible D gene TRBD1, 5 bases. Sequencing used PBMCs. The receptor was isolated from a man aged 30-40 years in good health and CMV-seronegative. The CDR3 bases are TGTGCCAGCAGTCCCCGTTTAGGGGAAGCTAGCACAGATACGCAGTATTTT. Amino acids: CASSPRLGEASTDTQYF.